These 16 T cell receptor beta chains share one sample of origin, sequenced in a study of Ad26.COV2.S vaccination and SARS-CoV-2 variants. Repertoires were generated with immunoSEQ multiplex PCR, while TCRdb's copy carries only in-frame clones and drops some. The data show approximately 340,000 clones, about 85% seen once. Treatment given: approximately 18 received Ad26.COV2.S at low or high dose, single or two shots; roughly five received placebo; per-sample allocation not given. Following the first vaccine or placebo injection, samples were taken on day 63. The starting material was peripheral blood, obtained in a trial of Ad26.COV2.S vaccine versus placebo. Source of these receptors: a person aged 18-65 years who received the Ad26.COV2.S COVID-19 vaccine or a placebo.

The chain is built from TRBV27 and TRBJ1-6; D might be TRBD1 (5 bases). Trimming stripped 5 bases from V and 12 bases from J, with 26 bases between. The germline V gene has CDR1 MNHEY and CDR2 SMNVEV (reference sequence). CDR3 length: 17 residues. The CDR3 DNA reads TGTGCCAGCAGTCCCAACCGGGACCCGTATTTGGGAGGACCCCTCCACTTT. Translated: CASSPNRDPYLGGPLHF.

The V call is TRBV7-2, the J call TRBJ1-1; 7 bases line up with TRBD1. This CDR3 comprises 14 residues. Germline loops: CDR1 SGHTA, CDR2 FQGNSA. The junction had 11 bases not matched to a gene; V was cut back by 10 bases and J by 3 bases. CDR3 region: CATTRGRGDTEAFF. The DNA of the CDR3 is TGTGCCACCACGAGGGGGCGGGGAGACACTGAAGCTTTCTTT.

This chain connects TRBV7-2 to TRBJ2-2; 9 bases agree with TRBD2. CDR3 length equals 16 residues. Germline CDR1 SGHTA, CDR2 FQGNSA. V was clipped by 2 bases and J by 4 bases; unmatched bases: 5. The chain's CDR3 is CASSLNGGGATGELFF. In nucleotides, the CDR3 is TGTGCCAGCAGCTTAAATGGCGGGGGGGCCACCGGGGAGCTGTTTTTT.

V and J are TRBV3-1 (or the pseudogene TRBV3-2) and TRBJ1-4; D perhaps matches TRBD1 (6 bases). Germline CDR1 reads LGHDT; CDR2 reads YNNKEL (reference sequence). The length of the CDR3 is 17 residues. V was trimmed by 0 bases and J by 7 bases, leaving 18 bases between them. CDR3 sequence reads: CASSQDGGDTASEKLFF. As DNA, the CDR3 is TGTGCCAGCAGCCAAGATGGAGGGGACACCGCCTCTGAAAAACTGTTTTTT.

V is TRBV27 and J is TRBJ1-2; D may be TRBD1 (6 bases). The CDR3 runs to 15 residues. CDR1 and CDR2 (germline): MNHEY, SMNVEV (reference sequence). Trimming left V 0 bases short and J 8 bases short, with 16 bases between. CDR3 coding DNA: TGTGCCAGCAGTTTATCCCTACAGGGCTACGGCGGCTACACCTTC. Encoded protein: CASSLSLQGYGGYTF.

This clone came up once. The chain combines TRBV5-1 with TRBJ1-4, with D unresolved. This CDR3 spans 13 amino acids. Trimming left V 5 bases short and J 4 bases short, with 9 bases between. The V gene's germline CDR1 is SGHRS and CDR2 YFSETQ. The CDR3 nucleotides are TGCGCCAGCAGGGGCAGAGGTAATGAAAAACTGTTTTTT. Its protein product is CASRGRGNEKLFF.

This chain joins TRBV2 and TRBJ2-3, with TRBD2 matching over 7 bases. The CDR3 totals 18 residues. V was clipped by 4 bases and J by 0 bases; unmatched bases: 13. The germline gives CDR1 SNHLY, CDR2 FYNNEI. CDR3: CASSGSPSSGDSTDTQYF. CDR3 bases: TGTGCCAGCAGTGGAAGCCCCTCAAGCGGGGACAGCACAGATACGCAGTATTTT.

The CDR3 here is CASSLLHPGRQGTDGELFF. The CDR3, as DNA: TGTGCCAGCAGCCTACTTCACCCGGGACGTCAGGGGACGGACGGGGAGCTGTTTTTT. The V and J genes are TRBV11-3 and TRBJ2-2; possible D gene TRBD1, 6 bases. CDR3 length: 19 amino acids. V was trimmed by 5 bases and J by 7 bases, leaving 29 bases between them. The V gene's germline CDR1 is SGHNT and CDR2 YENEEA.

In this sample, this clone turned up a few times. Other DNA sequences in the sample encode the same CDR3. J is TRBJ1-6 and V is TRBV5-4, with D unresolved. The CDR3 is 12 amino acids. The germline V and J ends were trimmed by 0 bases and 5 bases, with 0 bases remaining between them. Germline-derived CDR1 and CDR2 are SGHNT and YYREEE (reference sequence). The CDR3 sequence: CASSLDNSPLHF. The CDR3 DNA reads as TGTGCCAGCAGCTTGGATAATTCACCCCTCCACTTT.

The rearrangement links TRBV4-1 to TRBJ2-7; 7 positions agree with TRBD1. J was trimmed by 6 bases and V by 0 bases; bases with no gene match: 8. CDR1 is MGHRA and CDR2 is YSYEKL in the germline V gene. The CDR3 consists of 15 residues. The CDR3 loop is CASSQDRATGAEQYF. The CDR3 bases are TGCGCCAGCAGCCAAGATAGGGCAACAGGGGCCGAGCAGTACTTC.

The chain employs TRBV5-4 and TRBJ1-1; tentatively, D is TRBD1 (5 bases). Germline CDR1 reads SGHNT; CDR2 reads YYREEE (reference sequence). The V and J ends lost 4 bases and 6 bases respectively, with 16 bases between them. CDR3 size: 14 residues. The CDR3 protein is CASSGTAVGAEAFF. The CDR3 DNA reads as TGTGCCAGCAGCGGGACCGCCGTGGGGGCTGAAGCTTTCTTT.

V and J are TRBV27 and TRBJ1-4; D is ambiguous. V shed 5 bases and J shed 4 bases, with 11 bases lying between them. The CDR3 runs to 14 residues. In germline, CDR1 is MNHEY, CDR2 SMNVEV (reference sequence). For the CDR3, the DNA is TGTGCCAGCAGTGGAGACCGTAATAATGAAAAACTGTTTTTT. Its protein product is CASSGDRNNEKLFF.

The genes are TRBV18 and TRBJ1-1; a weak D match, TRBD1 (5 bases). Germline assignment: CDR1 KGHSH and CDR2 LQKENI. There are 11 residues in the CDR3. CDR3 residues: CASQGNTEAFF. The CDR3 DNA follows: TGTGCTTCCCAGGGGAACACTGAAGCTTTCTTT. The full variable domain, rest sourced from reference TRBV18 and TRBJ1-1, is NAGVMQNPRHLVRRRGQEARLRCSPMKGHSHVYWYRQLPEEGLKFMVYLQKENIIDESGMPKERFSAEFPKEGPSILRIQQVVRGDSAAYFCASQGNTEAFFGQGTRLTVV.

A few counts support this clone. The gene calls are TRBV4-1 and TRBJ2-7; 9 bases fit TRBD2. V dropped 0 bases and J dropped 7; count of bases not matched to a gene: 10. Germline loops: CDR1 MGHRA, CDR2 YSYEKL. The CDR3 spans 16 residues. CDR3 DNA: TGCGCCAGCAGCCAAGAAAGTCGGGGACTAGCCTTGGAGCAGTACTTC. Protein sequence: CASSQESRGLALEQYF.

The J gene is TRBJ1-2, the V gene TRBV20-1, with D unresolved. V was trimmed by 3 bases and J by 0 bases, leaving 5 bases between them. CDR3 length: 12 amino acids. Germline CDR1 DFQATT, CDR2 SNEGSKA (reference sequence). CDR3 residues: CSASSSNYGYTF. The CDR3 DNA reads as TGCAGTGCTAGTTCGTCTAACTATGGCTACACCTTC.

The gene calls are TRBV3-1 (or the pseudogene TRBV3-2) and TRBJ2-5; D unresolved. Trimming removed 3 bases from V and 4 bases from J, with 15 bases in between. The CDR3 runs to 15 residues. Germline CDR1 and CDR2: LGHDT and YNNKEL (reference sequence). The CDR3 loop reads CASSQSRRGVETQYF. DNA of the CDR3: TGTGCCAGCAGCCAGAGCCGAAGAGGTGTAGAGACCCAGTACTTC.